These 18 T cell receptor beta chains were all obtained from the same sample, sequenced in a study of shared clonotypes between healthy human individuals. This table comes from immunoSEQ multiplex PCR, and its TCRdb copy is limited to in-frame clones, with some not included. The table includes 650,000 to 700,000 clones, around 91% detected once. What was sequenced was memory CD8+ T cells from PBMCs. Specified subset: CD45RO+ cells pooled with CCR7-negative TemRA cells. These receptors came from a man between 18 and 35 years old in good health. Some clones in this sample may be carry-over from other donors' samples.

The chain uses TRBV7-3 and TRBJ2-7; 10 bases match TRBD1. The germline gives CDR1 SGHTA, CDR2 FQGTGA. The CDR3 is 16 amino acids. J gave up 1 base and V 1 base, and 4 bases lay outside the gene matches. CDR3 sequence (DNA): TGTGCCAGCAGCTTAAGCGAGGGACAGGGGTCCTACGAGCAGTACTTC. Protein: CASSLSEGQGSYEQYF.

V and J are TRBV28 and TRBJ2-7; 10 bases align to TRBD2. CDR3 length: 14 amino acids. Trimming removed 7 bases from V and 7 bases from J; junction bases left unmatched: 10. Germline CDR1 reads MDHEN; CDR2 reads SYDVKM. Here the CDR3 reads CASTLLAGALEQYF. The CDR3 coding sequence is TGTGCCAGCACCCTCCTAGCGGGAGCGCTAGAGCAGTACTTC.

This clone was picked up a small number of times. The chain uses TRBV11-2 and TRBJ1-1; D unclear. Between the trimmed V and J ends, which lost 5 bases and 4 bases, there was a span of 5 bases. CDR1 SGHAT and CDR2 FQNNGV come from the germline V gene. CDR3 length equals 11 residues. The CDR3 loop reads CASSQGTEAFF. The CDR3 nucleotides read TGTGCCAGCAGCCAAGGCACTGAAGCTTTCTTT.

The J gene is TRBJ2-1, the V gene TRBV11-2; 9 nucleotides align to TRBD2. The CDR3 length is 16 residues. Per germline, CDR1 SGHAT and CDR2 FQNNGV. V dropped 3 bases and J dropped 4; count of bases not matched to a gene: 7. The CDR3 nucleotides are TGTGCCAGCAGCTTGAGTAGCGGGAGTAAGTACAATGAGCAGTTCTTC. It encodes CASSLSSGSKYNEQFF.

As regards this clone: Other DNA sequences in this sample translate to the same CDR3. This chain connects TRBV7-9 to TRBJ1-1; D not certain. The ends were cut back, 3 bases at V and 0 bases at J, with 8 bases in the middle. The CDR3 has 14 residues. Looked up from germline, CDR1 is SEHNR and CDR2 is FQNEAQ (reference sequence). The CDR3 protein is CASSFGQMNTEAFF. The CDR3 DNA reads TGTGCCAGCAGCTTCGGGCAGATGAACACTGAAGCTTTCTTT.

This clone was observed a single time. V gene TRBV15 combines with J gene TRBJ1-2, with D perhaps TRBD1 (5 bases). CDR1 and CDR2 from the germline V gene are LNHNV and YYDKDF (reference sequence). Trimming removed 5 bases from V and 4 bases from J, with 20 bases in between. The CDR3 consists of 16 residues. CDR3 nucleotide sequence: TGTGCCACCAGCCCAGGAGGCTGGGGCGAATCCTATGGCTACACCTTC. Its translation: CATSPGGWGESYGYTF.

The chain links TRBV9 to TRBJ2-1; 7 bases are a match to TRBD2. CDR3 size: 15 residues. Per germline, CDR1 SGDLS and CDR2 YYNGEE. With 4 bases clipped from V and 8 bases from J, the junction kept 12 bases outside the gene matches. CDR3 sequence: CASSTAGRERDEQFF. CDR3 in DNA: TGTGCCAGCAGCACCGCGGGGCGGGAGCGAGATGAGCAGTTCTTC.

In its sample, this clone was seen once. V gene TRBV4-1 combines with J gene TRBJ2-1; D gene unclear. This CDR3 region has 11 residues. Germline CDR1 reads MGHRA; CDR2 reads YSYEKL. Trimming removed 5 bases at V and 6 bases at J, with 5 bases between. In DNA, the CDR3 is TGCGCCAGCAGCGATACCAATGAGCAGTTCTTC. It translates to CASSDTNEQFF.

A note on this clone: Since a far larger clone is one base different, this is likely a read error. Other nucleotide sequences in the sample specify the same CDR3. The chain has TRBV15 and TRBJ2-7, with 7 bases fitting TRBD2. The length of the CDR3 is 15 residues. The V gene's germline CDR1 is LNHNV and CDR2 YYDKDF (reference sequence). With 1 base clipped from V and 4 bases from J, the junction kept 7 bases outside the gene matches. The CDR3 reads CATSRGLAGAYEQYF. The CDR3 DNA reads TGTGCCACCAGCAGAGGCCTGGCGGGAGCTTACGAGCAGTACTTC.

V gene TRBV27 combines with J gene TRBJ1-3; a weak D match, TRBD1 (5 bases). V was cut by 2 bases and J by 0 bases, with 14 bases left in between. The germline CDR1 and CDR2 sequences are MNHEY and SMNVEV (reference sequence). The CDR3 is 17 amino acids. This chain's CDR3 is CASSLTRGTYSGNTIYF. The CDR3 nucleotides are TGTGCCAGCAGTTTAACACGCGGGACTTACTCTGGAAACACCATATATTTT.

The rearrangement uses TRBV7-9 and TRBJ1-5; D unclear. Germline CDR1 is SEHNR and CDR2 is FQNEAQ (reference sequence). The length of the CDR3 is 16 residues. V was shortened by 4 bases and J by 2 bases, with 15 bases between the two germline ends. In DNA, the CDR3 is TGTGCCAGCAGCTCACCCGCCAGAGGAGGCAATCAGCCCCAGCATTTT. Encoded protein: CASSSPARGGNQPQHF. Combining the CDR3 with reference TRBV7-9 and TRBJ1-5 gives the whole variable domain DTGVSQNPRHKITKRGQNVTFRCDPISEHNRLYWYRQTLGQGPEFLTYFQNEAQLEKSRLLSDRFSAERPKGSFSTLEIQRTEQGDSAMYLCASSSPARGGNQPQHFGDGTRLSIL.

J is TRBJ2-3 and V is TRBV6-5; TRBD1 might be the D (7 bases). V was pared by 0 bases and J by 2 bases, with 12 bases between. This CDR3 contains 16 residues. Germline assignment: CDR1 MNHEY and CDR2 SVGAGI. CDR3 sequence: CASSYSTEGATDTQYF. Here the CDR3 DNA reads TGTGCCAGCAGTTACTCAACGGAGGGGGCCACAGATACGCAGTATTTT.

The rearrangement links TRBV10-3 to TRBJ2-7; possibly TRBD2 for D (6 bases). The germline V gene has CDR1 ENHRY and CDR2 SYGVKD. The length of the CDR3 is 13 residues. The CDR3 loop is CAAGTVDTYEQYF. As DNA, the CDR3 is TGTGCTGCGGGGACCGTCGATACCTACGAGCAGTACTTC.

V and J are TRBV13 and TRBJ2-7, with TRBD1 identical over 8 bases. V shed 5 bases and J 5 bases; nucleotides not matched to a gene: 8. The CDR3 contains 14 residues. CDR1 and CDR2 from the germline V gene are PRHDT and FYEKMQ (reference sequence). The CDR3 loop reads CASSLRQGFDEQYF. CDR3 sequence (DNA): TGTGCCAGCAGCCTTCGACAGGGGTTCGACGAGCAGTACTTC.

The rearrangement links TRBV5-6 to TRBJ2-7, with TRBD2 matching over 7 bases. Germline V gene sequence: CDR1 SGHDT, CDR2 YYEEEE. CDR3 length: 14 amino acids. The V and J ends lost 4 bases and 2 bases, in that order; junction bases with no gene match: 6. In DNA, the CDR3 is TGTGCCAGCAGCGACGGGACTAATCCCTACGAGCAGTACTTC. This codes for CASSDGTNPYEQYF.

V gene TRBV10-1 combines with J gene TRBJ2-2, with TRBD2 as a possible D gene (6 bases). This CDR3 contains 14 residues. V dropped 10 bases and J dropped 3 bases, with 15 bases sitting between them. CDR1 and CDR2 (germline): WNHNN, SYGVQD (reference sequence). CDR3 in DNA: TGCGCCAAGCTCGGACTAAACCACACCGGGGAGCTGTTTTTT. Translated, it gives CAKLGLNHTGELFF.

The CDR3 DNA follows: TGTGCCTGGAGGTCCCTGATGCGGAGGGGCTACACCTTC. Translating gives CAWRSLMRRGYTF. V is TRBV30 and J is TRBJ1-2; D call uncertain. The CDR3 is 13 amino acids. V was trimmed by 3 bases and J by 8 bases, leaving 16 bases between them. Germline CDR1 reads GTSNPN; CDR2 reads SVGIG (reference sequence).

With respect to this clone: Within the sample, other DNA sequences also encode this same CDR3. This chain connects TRBV28 to TRBJ1-1; 7 bases match TRBD1. With 4 bases clipped from V and 3 bases from J, the junction kept 2 bases outside the gene matches. Germline-derived CDR1 and CDR2 are MDHEN and SYDVKM. This CDR3 has 13 amino acids. CDR3 DNA sequence: TGTGCCAGCAGTTCAGGGGGGGACACTGAAGCTTTCTTT. This gives the protein CASSSGGDTEAFF.